These 17 T cell receptor beta chains share one sample of origin, sequenced in a study of cytomegalovirus exposure and HLA in healthy donors. Use of 60 Vbeta and 13 Jbeta primers characterized the PCR. Sequencing used immunoSEQ multiplex PCR; TCRdb keeps in-frame clones, though not all of them. The table has 200,000 to 250,000 clones, almost 80% seen once. What was sequenced was PBMCs. The receptors shown here come from a male donor in good health and CMV-seronegative.

J is TRBJ1-4 and V is TRBV14; a weak D match, TRBD1 (5 bases). Trimming cost V 4 bases and J 5 bases, with 23 bases left between them. CDR1 is SGHDN and CDR2 is FVKESK in the germline V gene. This CDR3 is built from 18 residues. The CDR3: CASSPARGGYDFNEKLFF. DNA for the CDR3: TGTGCCAGCAGCCCAGCCCGGGGGGGATACGACTTCAATGAAAAACTGTTTTTT.

This chain uses TRBV27 with TRBJ2-5, with D possibly TRBD2 on 5 matching bases. The J call is uncertain, as TRBJ2-7 better fits the DNA end. CDR3 length: 14 residues. Germline CDR1 and CDR2: MNHEY and SMNVEV (reference sequence). The CDR3 coding sequence is TGTGCCAGCAGTTTATCAACGGGAACCTACGAGCAGTACTTC. Translating it yields CASSLSTGTYEQYF.

CDR3 nucleotide sequence: TGTGCCAGCAGTTCGGACAGGGGAAGGTTCAAGCAGTACTTC. This sequence encodes CASSSDRGRFKQYF. The V call is TRBV6-6, the J call TRBJ2-7; 9 nucleotides agree with TRBD1. Germline trimming cut 4 bases from V and 8 bases from J; bases unmatched to any gene: 9. Germline values: CDR1 MNHNY, CDR2 SVGAGI (reference sequence). The CDR3 is made up of 14 amino acids.

This clone was recorded only once. The chain recombines TRBV19 with TRBJ2-5; D is possibly TRBD1 (6 bases). The end of the DNA aligns better with TRBJ2-7, so the J call may be wrong. The CDR3 totals 13 residues. Germline assignment: CDR1 LNHDA and CDR2 SQIVND (reference sequence). The CDR3 DNA sequence: TGTGCCAGTAGCCACGGACAGATCTACGAGCAGTACTTC. It specifies CASSHGQIYEQYF.

There are a few counts of this clone. V usage is TRBV7-2 and J usage is TRBJ2-6; no clear D gene. Trimming removed 5 bases from V and 0 bases from J, with 8 bases in between. The CDR3 contains 15 residues. The germline CDR1 and CDR2 sequences are SGHTA and FQGNSA. The CDR3 region is CASSKSRSGANVLTF. The CDR3 DNA is TGTGCCAGCAGCAAGAGTCGCTCTGGGGCCAACGTCCTGACTTTC.

This clone was detected only a few times. V usage is TRBV19 and J usage is TRBJ2-7, with 9 nucleotides matching TRBD2. V was pared by 5 bases and J by 2 bases, with 7 bases of the junction left unmatched. CDR3 length equals 15 residues. Germline CDR1 LNHDA, CDR2 SQIVND (reference sequence). CDR3: CASSPGLAIAYEQYF. The CDR3 nucleotides read TGTGCCAGTAGTCCAGGACTAGCGATAGCCTACGAGCAGTACTTC.

This clone was counted a few times. Other DNA sequences from this sample encode an identical CDR3 as well. The chain employs TRBV6-5 and TRBJ2-3; 10 nucleotides line up with TRBD2. V lost 2 bases to trimming and J lost 1 base; unmatched junction nucleotides: 0. This CDR3 spans 15 amino acids. Germline CDR1 is MNHEY and CDR2 is SVGAGI. CDR3 DNA: TGTGCCAGCAGTTACGGACTAGCGGGCACAGATACGCAGTATTTT. Translating it yields CASSYGLAGTDTQYF.

The V gene is TRBV2, the J gene TRBJ1-1; TRBD1 agrees at 8 bases. The CDR3 extends over 13 amino acids. Germline CDR1 SNHLY, CDR2 FYNNEI. V was pared by 6 bases and J by 11 bases, with 11 bases of the junction left unmatched. CDR3 sequence reads: CASSEGQEMVAFF. The DNA for the CDR3 is TGTGCCAGCAGCGAGGGACAGGAGATGGTGGCTTTCTTT.

V usage is TRBV5-1 and J usage is TRBJ1-1; tentatively, D is TRBD1 (6 bases). From germline, CDR1 is SGHRS and CDR2 YFSETQ. This CDR3 has 15 residues. The V gene lost 2 bases and the J gene lost 8 bases, with 19 bases spanning the gap. CDR3 region: CASSFTGTQNLEAFF. The CDR3 DNA is TGCGCCAGCAGCTTTACCGGGACACAGAATTTAGAAGCTTTCTTT.

The rearrangement links TRBV19 to TRBJ2-1; 9 bases align to TRBD1. The CDR3 loop spans 20 amino acids. From germline, CDR1 is LNHDA and CDR2 SQIVND (reference sequence). With 3 bases clipped from V and 2 bases from J, the junction kept 17 bases outside the gene matches. The chain's CDR3 is CASSIAPRGMDRGTYNEQFF. CDR3 nucleotides: TGTGCCAGTAGTATCGCTCCCCGCGGGATGGACAGGGGCACCTACAATGAGCAGTTCTTC.

The J gene is TRBJ1-3, the V gene TRBV2; perhaps TRBD1 as D (5 bases). Germline CDR1 SNHLY, CDR2 FYNNEI. V gave up 3 bases and J gave up 5 bases, with 14 bases separating them. The CDR3 runs 15 residues. CDR3 residues: CASSESEGSRNTIYF. The CDR3 nucleotides read TGTGCCAGCAGTGAGTCGGAGGGGTCTCGAAACACCATATATTTT. The full variable domain, completed using reference TRBV2 and TRBJ1-3, is EPEVTQTPSHQVTQMGQEVILRCVPISNHLYFYWYRQILGQKVEFLVSFYNNEISEKSEIFDDQFSVERPDGSNFTLKIRSTKLEDSAMYFCASSESEGSRNTIYFGEGSWLTVV.

The rearrangement uses TRBV7-2 and TRBJ2-1; TRBD1 matches at 11 bases. Germline V gene sequence: CDR1 SGHTA, CDR2 FQGNSA. The J segment lost 4 bases and the V segment lost 5 bases, leaving 4 bases of the junction unmatched. The CDR3 extends over 15 amino acids. The chain's CDR3 is CASSNRDRGYNEQFF. The CDR3, as DNA: TGTGCCAGCAGCAACCGGGACAGGGGGTACAATGAGCAGTTCTTC. The variable domain in full, with the rest retrieved from reference TRBV7-2 and TRBJ2-1, is GAGVSQSPSNKVTEKGKDVELRCDPISGHTALYWYRQSLGQGLEFLIYFQGNSAPDKSGLPSDRFSAERTGGSVSTLTIQRTQQEDSAVYLCASSNRDRGYNEQFFGPGTRLTVL.

The V and J genes are TRBV5-1 and TRBJ2-1; TRBD1 is a possible D gene (6 bases). V shed 4 bases and J shed 7 bases, with 18 bases lying between them. The CDR3 is made up of 15 amino acids. The V gene's germline CDR1 is SGHRS and CDR2 YFSETQ. CDR3 bases: TGCGCCAGCAGCCTAGCAGGGGTATGGGGGAATGAGCAGTTCTTC. Residues: CASSLAGVWGNEQFF.

The CDR3 reads CASSQDGGIRDGYTF. CDR3 DNA sequence: TGTGCCAGCAGCCAAGATGGGGGGATTCGGGATGGCTACACCTTC. The chain combines TRBV4-2 with TRBJ1-2, with D perhaps matching TRBD1 (5 bases). The CDR3 spans 15 residues. Germline values: CDR1 LGHNA, CDR2 YNFKEQ. V lost 0 bases, J lost 6 bases, and 14 bases lay in between.

The chain couples TRBV5-1 to TRBJ2-3, with 9 positions matching TRBD2. J was trimmed by 4 bases and V by 3 bases; bases with no gene match: 12. Germline assignment: CDR1 SGHRS and CDR2 YFSETQ. The CDR3 loop spans 17 amino acids. The DNA of the CDR3 is TGCGCCAGCAGCTCTCCTCCGGGACTAGCTGAGTCAGATACGCAGTATTTT. This gives the protein CASSSPPGLAESDTQYF.

The chain has TRBV7-9 and TRBJ1-1, with D hard to call. V was pared by 5 bases and J by 0 bases, with 10 bases between. The CDR3 is 14 amino acids. Germline V gives CDR1 SEHNR, CDR2 FQNEAQ (reference sequence). The CDR3 DNA reads TGTGCCAGCAGCCCAAAGAGCTTGAACACTGAAGCTTTCTTT. Translation: CASSPKSLNTEAFF. The full variable domain, completed using reference TRBV7-9 and TRBJ1-1, is DTGVSQNPRHKITKRGQNVTFRCDPISEHNRLYWYRQTLGQGPEFLTYFQNEAQLEKSRLLSDRFSAERPKGSFSTLEIQRTEQGDSAMYLCASSPKSLNTEAFFGQGTRLTVV.

The genes are TRBV30 and TRBJ2-1; 7 nucleotides align to TRBD2. The J segment lost 8 bases and the V segment lost 3 bases, leaving 10 bases of the junction unmatched. In germline, CDR1 is GTSNPN, CDR2 SVGIG (reference sequence). The CDR3 length is 14 residues. The CDR3 DNA reads as TGTGCCTGGAGCCTGGGAGGGCCGATCTATGAGCAGTTCTTC. Encoded protein: CAWSLGGPIYEQFF.